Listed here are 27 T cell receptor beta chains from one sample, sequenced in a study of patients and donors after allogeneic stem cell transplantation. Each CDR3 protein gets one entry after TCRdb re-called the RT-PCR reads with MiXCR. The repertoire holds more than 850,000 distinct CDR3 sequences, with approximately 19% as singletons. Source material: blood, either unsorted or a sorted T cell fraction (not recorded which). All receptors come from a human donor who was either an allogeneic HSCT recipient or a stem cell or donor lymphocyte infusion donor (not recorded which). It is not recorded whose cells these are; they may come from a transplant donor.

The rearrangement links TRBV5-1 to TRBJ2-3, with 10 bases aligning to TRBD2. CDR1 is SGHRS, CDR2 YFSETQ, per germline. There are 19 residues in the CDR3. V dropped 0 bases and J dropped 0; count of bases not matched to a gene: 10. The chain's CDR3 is CASSLAPSGRSRSTDTQYF. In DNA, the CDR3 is TGCGCCAGCAGCTTGGCCCCTAGCGGGAGATCCCGTAGCACAGATACGCAGTATTTT.

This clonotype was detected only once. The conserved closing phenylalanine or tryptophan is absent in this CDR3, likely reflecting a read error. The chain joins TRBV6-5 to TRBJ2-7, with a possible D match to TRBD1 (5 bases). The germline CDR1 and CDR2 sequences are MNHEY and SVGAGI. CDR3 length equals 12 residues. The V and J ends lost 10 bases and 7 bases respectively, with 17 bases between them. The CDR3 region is CATKRAGPEQYY. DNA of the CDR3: TGTGCCACCAAACGGGCAGGGCCGGAGCAGTACTAC.

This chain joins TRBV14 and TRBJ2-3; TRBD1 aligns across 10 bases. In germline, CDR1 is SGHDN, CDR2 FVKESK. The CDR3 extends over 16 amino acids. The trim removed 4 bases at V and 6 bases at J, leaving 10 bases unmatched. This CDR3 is CASSRRTGGKSDTQYF. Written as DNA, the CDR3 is TGTGCCAGCAGCCGCCGGACAGGGGGTAAATCTGATACGCAGTATTTT.

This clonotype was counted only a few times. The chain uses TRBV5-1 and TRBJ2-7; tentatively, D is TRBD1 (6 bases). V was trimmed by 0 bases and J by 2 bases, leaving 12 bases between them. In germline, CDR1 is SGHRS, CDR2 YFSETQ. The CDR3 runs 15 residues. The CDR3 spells CASSLAPTGTYEQYF. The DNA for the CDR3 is TGCGCCAGCAGCTTGGCACCTACAGGGACCTACGAGCAGTACTTC.

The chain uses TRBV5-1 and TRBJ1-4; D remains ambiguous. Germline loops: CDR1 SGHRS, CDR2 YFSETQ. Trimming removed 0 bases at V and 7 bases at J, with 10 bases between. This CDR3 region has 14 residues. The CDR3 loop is CASSLGHLVEKLFF. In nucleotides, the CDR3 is TGCGCCAGCAGCTTGGGGCATTTGGTTGAAAAACTGTTTTTT.

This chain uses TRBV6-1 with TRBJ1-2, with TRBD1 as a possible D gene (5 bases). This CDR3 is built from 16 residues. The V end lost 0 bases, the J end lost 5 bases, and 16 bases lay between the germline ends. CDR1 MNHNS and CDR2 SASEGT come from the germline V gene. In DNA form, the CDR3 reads TGTGCCAGCAGTGAAGCGCTACGGGGGGTGGGGTATGGCTACACCTTC. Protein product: CASSEALRGVGYGYTF.

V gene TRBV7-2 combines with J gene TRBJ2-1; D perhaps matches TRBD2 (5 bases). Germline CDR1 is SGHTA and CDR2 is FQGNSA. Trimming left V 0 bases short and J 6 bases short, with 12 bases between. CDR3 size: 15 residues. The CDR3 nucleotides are TGTGCCAGCAGCTTAGCCCTAGCCGCATCCAATGAGCAGTTCTTC. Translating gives CASSLALAASNEQFF.

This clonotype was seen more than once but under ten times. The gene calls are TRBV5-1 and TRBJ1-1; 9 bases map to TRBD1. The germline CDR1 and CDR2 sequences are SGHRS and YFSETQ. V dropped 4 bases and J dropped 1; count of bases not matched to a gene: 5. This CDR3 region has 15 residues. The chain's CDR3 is CASSKEDRGNTEAFF. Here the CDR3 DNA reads TGCGCCAGCAGCAAAGAGGACAGGGGGAACACTGAAGCTTTCTTT.

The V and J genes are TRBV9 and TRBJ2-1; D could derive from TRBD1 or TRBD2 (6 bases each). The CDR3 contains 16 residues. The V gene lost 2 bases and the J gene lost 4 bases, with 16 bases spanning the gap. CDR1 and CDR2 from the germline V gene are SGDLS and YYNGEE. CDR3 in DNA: TGTGCCAGCAGCGTTCGGGGGCCGTTGTCTTACAATGAGCAGTTCTTC. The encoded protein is CASSVRGPLSYNEQFF.

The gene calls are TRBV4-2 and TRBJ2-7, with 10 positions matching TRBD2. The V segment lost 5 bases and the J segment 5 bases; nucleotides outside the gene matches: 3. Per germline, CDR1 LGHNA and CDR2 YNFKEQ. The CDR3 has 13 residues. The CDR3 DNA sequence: TGTGCCAGCAGCTATACTAGCGGGGACGAGCAGTACTTC. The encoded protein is CASSYTSGDEQYF.

CDR3 sequence (DNA): TGTGCCAGCAGTAGTACTAGCGGGAGGATGGGGGGTGAGCAGTTCTTC. Translation gives CASSSTSGRMGGEQFF. The chain uses TRBV6-1 and TRBJ2-1; TRBD2 agrees at 12 bases. Trimming at V came to 5 bases and at J to 9 bases, leaving 11 bases not matched to a gene. The CDR3 loop spans 16 amino acids. The germline V gene encodes CDR1 MNHNS and CDR2 SASEGT.

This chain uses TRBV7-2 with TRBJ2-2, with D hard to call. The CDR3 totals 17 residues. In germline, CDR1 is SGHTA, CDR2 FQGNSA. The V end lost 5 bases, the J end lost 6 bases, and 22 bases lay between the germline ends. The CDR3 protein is CASSPTRVHNNPGELFF. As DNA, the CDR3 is TGTGCCAGCAGCCCAACCCGGGTCCATAATAACCCCGGGGAGCTGTTTTTT. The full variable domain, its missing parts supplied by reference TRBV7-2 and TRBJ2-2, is GAGVSQSPSNKVTEKGKDVELRCDPISGHTALYWYRQSLGQGLEFLIYFQGNSAPDKSGLPSDRFSAERTGGSVSTLTIQRTQQEDSAVYLCASSPTRVHNNPGELFFGEGSRLTVL.

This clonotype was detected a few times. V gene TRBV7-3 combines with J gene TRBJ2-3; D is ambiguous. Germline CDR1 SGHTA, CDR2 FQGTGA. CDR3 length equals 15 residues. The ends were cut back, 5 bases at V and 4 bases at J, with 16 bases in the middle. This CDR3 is CASSLLGDRSDTQYF. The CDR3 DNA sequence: TGTGCCAGCAGCCTTCTGGGCGATAGGTCAGATACGCAGTATTTT.

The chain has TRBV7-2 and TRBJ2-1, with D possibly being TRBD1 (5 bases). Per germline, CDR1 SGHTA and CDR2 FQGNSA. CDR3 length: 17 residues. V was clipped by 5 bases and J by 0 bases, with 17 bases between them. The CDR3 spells CASSHRVSGLSYNEQFF. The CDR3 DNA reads TGTGCCAGCAGCCACAGAGTATCAGGGCTCTCCTACAATGAGCAGTTCTTC.

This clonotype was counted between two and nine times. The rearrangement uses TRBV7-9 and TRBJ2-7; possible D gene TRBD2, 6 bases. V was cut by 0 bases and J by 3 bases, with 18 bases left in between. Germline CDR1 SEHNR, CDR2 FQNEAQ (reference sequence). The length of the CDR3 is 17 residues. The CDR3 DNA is TGTGCCAGCAGCTTAGCTACCTTCTGGGGACTGAGCTACGAGCAGTACTTC. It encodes CASSLATFWGLSYEQYF.

The CDR3 DNA sequence: TGTGCCAGCAGCCCAAGTCCGGGAGATGAGCAGTTCTTC. This codes for CASSPSPGDEQFF. The V and J genes are TRBV7-9 and TRBJ2-1, with a possible D match to TRBD2 (6 bases). This CDR3 region has 13 residues. Germline V gene data show CDR1 as SEHNR and CDR2 as FQNEAQ (reference sequence). V gave up 5 bases and J gave up 8 bases, with 13 bases separating them.

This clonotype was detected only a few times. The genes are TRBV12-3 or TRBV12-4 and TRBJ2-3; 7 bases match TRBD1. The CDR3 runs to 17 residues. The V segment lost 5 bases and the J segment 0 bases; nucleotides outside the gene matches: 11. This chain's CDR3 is CASSLYKGQPSTDTQYF. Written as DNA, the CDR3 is TGTGCCAGCAGTCTCTATAAGGGACAGCCAAGCACAGATACGCAGTATTTT.

DNA for the CDR3: TGCAGTGCTGCGGCCGGGCCCCCAAAAGGCACCAAAAACATTCAGTACTTC. It translates to CSAAAGPPKGTKNIQYF. V is TRBV20-1 and J is TRBJ2-4; D is unclear. With 5 bases removed from V and 2 bases from J, the gap between germline ends came to 22 bases. Germline assignment: CDR1 DFQATT and CDR2 SNEGSKA (reference sequence). The CDR3 contains 17 residues.

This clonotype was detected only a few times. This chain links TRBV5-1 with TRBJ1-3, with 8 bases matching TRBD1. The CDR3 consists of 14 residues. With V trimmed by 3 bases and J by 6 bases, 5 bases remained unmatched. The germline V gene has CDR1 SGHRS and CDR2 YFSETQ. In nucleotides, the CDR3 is TGCGCCAGCAGCTGGGGACAGGAAACAAACACCATATATTTT. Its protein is CASSWGQETNTIYF.

The CDR3 coding sequence is TGTGCCAGCAGCCAAGGGACAGGAGATAAGCAACCGCAGTACCAAGAGACCCAGTACTTC. This translates into CASSQGTGDKQPQYQETQYF. The gene calls are TRBV3-1 and TRBJ2-5, with 7 bases aligning to TRBD1. The length of the CDR3 is 20 residues. Unmatched junction bases numbered 17, after V lost 1 base and J lost 0 bases. CDR1 is LGHDT and CDR2 is YNNKEL in the germline V gene (reference sequence).

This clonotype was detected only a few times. CDR3 bases: TGCAGTGCTAGCCAGAGGGGTGGCACAGATACGCAGTATTTT. It codes for CSASQRGGTDTQYF. The chain combines TRBV20-1 with TRBJ2-3; D is possibly TRBD1 or TRBD2 (5 bases each). The germline V and J ends were trimmed by 3 bases and 1 base, with 11 bases remaining between them. The CDR3 spans 14 residues. Germline CDR1 reads DFQATT; CDR2 reads SNEGSKA (reference sequence).

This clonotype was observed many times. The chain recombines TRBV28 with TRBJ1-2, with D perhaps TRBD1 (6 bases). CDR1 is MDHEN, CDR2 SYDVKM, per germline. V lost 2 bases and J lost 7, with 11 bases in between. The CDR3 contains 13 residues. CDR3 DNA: TGTGCCAGCAGTTTAGGGGGGCACAGTGGCTACACCTTC. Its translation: CASSLGGHSGYTF.

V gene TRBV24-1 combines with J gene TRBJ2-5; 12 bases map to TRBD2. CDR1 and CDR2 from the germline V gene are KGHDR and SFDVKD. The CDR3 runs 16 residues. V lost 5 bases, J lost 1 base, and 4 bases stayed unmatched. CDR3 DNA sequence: TGTGCCACCAGTGCTTGGACTAGCGGGATCCAAGAGACCCAGTACTTC. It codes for CATSAWTSGIQETQYF.

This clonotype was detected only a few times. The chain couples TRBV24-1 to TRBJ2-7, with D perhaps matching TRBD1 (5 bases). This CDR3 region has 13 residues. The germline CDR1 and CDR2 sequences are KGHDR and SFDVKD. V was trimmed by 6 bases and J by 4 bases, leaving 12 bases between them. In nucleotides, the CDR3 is TGTGCCACCAGTTCCATGCAGGGATACGAGCAGTACTTC. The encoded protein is CATSSMQGYEQYF.

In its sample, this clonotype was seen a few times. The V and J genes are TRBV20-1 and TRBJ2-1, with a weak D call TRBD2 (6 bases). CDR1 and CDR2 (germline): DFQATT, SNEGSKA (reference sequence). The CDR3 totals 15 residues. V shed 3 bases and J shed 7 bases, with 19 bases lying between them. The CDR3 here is CSASLPLRRGNEQFF. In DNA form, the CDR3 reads TGCAGTGCTAGCCTTCCATTGCGGAGGGGAAATGAGCAGTTCTTC.

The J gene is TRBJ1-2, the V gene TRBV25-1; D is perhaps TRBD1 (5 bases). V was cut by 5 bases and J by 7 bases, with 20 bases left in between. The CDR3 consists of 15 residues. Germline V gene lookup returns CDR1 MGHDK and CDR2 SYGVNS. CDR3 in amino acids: CASSFRQSGNSGYTF. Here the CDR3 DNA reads TGTGCCAGCAGTTTCAGACAGTCAGGGAATAGTGGCTACACCTTC.

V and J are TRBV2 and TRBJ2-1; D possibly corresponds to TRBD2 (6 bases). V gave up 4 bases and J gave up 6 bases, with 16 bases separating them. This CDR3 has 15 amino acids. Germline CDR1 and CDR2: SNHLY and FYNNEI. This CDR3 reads CASSGISGQTNEQFF. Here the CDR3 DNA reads TGTGCCAGCAGTGGGATTAGCGGCCAAACCAATGAGCAGTTCTTC.